This T cell receptor beta chain was found in a study of human T cells and chemical hapten exposure. Each CDR3 protein is one row after TCRdb ran MiXCR on the RACE reads. Here the sample spans roughly 180,000 distinct CDR3 sequences, approximately 14% being singletons. Ten or more counts support this clonotype. Described time point: patch test 1, 2 weeks after DPC sensitization. The treatment here: therapeutic diphenylcyclopropenone sensitization with weekly scalp DPC. The V gene end was trimmed by 1 base and the J gene end by 5 bases; junction bases not matched to a gene: 7. The CDR3 sequence is 18 residues long. Germline-derived CDR1 and CDR2 are LGHNA and YNFKEQ.

The sequencing used whole blood, collected in connection with sensitization to the hapten diphenylcyclopropenone (DPC). The chain employs TRBV4-2 and TRBJ2-5, with 16 bases matching TRBD2. The sequence was collected from a woman aged 25-40 years with alopecia areata. Some clones in this sample may be carry-over from other donors' samples. The CDR3 DNA reads TGTGCCAGCAGCCAAGTTTTGGGACTAGCGGGGGGGAGCGAGACCCAGTACTTC. Its protein is CASSQVLGLAGGSETQYF.